These 24 T cell receptor beta chains came from one sample sequenced in a study of blood T cell repertoires in COVID-19. Clones were sequenced by immunoSEQ multiplex PCR, and TCRdb holds only the in-frame ones, with some missing. This table holds 200,000 to 300,000 clones, 88% found once. Sequencing was done on a sample of PBMCs or T cells enriched from blood (not recorded which). All receptors derive from a woman in her forties with acute COVID-19.

The J gene is TRBJ2-5, the V gene TRBV5-8; 7 bases map to TRBD1. CDR3 length: 14 residues. V shed 5 bases and J 1 base; nucleotides not matched to a gene: 5. Germline assignment: CDR1 SGHTS and CDR2 YDEGEE. The CDR3 reads CASSTGTVQETQYF. The CDR3 DNA sequence: TGTGCCAGCAGTACCGGGACAGTCCAAGAGACCCAGTACTTC.

The rearrangement uses TRBV16 and TRBJ1-1; D remains unclear. In germline, CDR1 is KGHSY, CDR2 FQNENV. The CDR3 consists of 15 residues. V gave up 4 bases and J gave up 6 bases, with 18 bases separating them. Here the CDR3 DNA reads TGTGCCAGCAGCCGAGGAACGCTAAGGAGCGCTGAAGCTTTCTTT. Protein: CASSRGTLRSAEAFF. The full variable domain, its missing parts supplied by reference TRBV16 and TRBJ1-1, is GEEVAQTPKHLVRGEGQKAKLYCAPIKGHSYVFWYQQVLKNEFKFLISFQNENVFDETGMPKERFSAKCLPNSPCSLEIQATKLEDSAVYFCASSRGTLRSAEAFFGQGTRLTVV.

The chain links TRBV10-2 to TRBJ1-1; no firm D call. The CDR3 is 16 amino acids. V lost 1 base and J 1 base, leaving 13 bases between the germline ends. Per the germline V gene, CDR1 is WSHSY and CDR2 is SAAADI. CDR3 coding DNA: TGCGCCAGCAGTGAGTTCAAAATACAGAGGAACACTGAAGCTTTCTTT. It specifies CASSEFKIQRNTEAFF.

The CDR3 protein is CASSYTGGYTGELFF. CDR3 sequence (DNA): TGCGCCAGCAGTTACACAGGGGGCTACACCGGGGAGCTGTTTTTT. The rearrangement uses TRBV5-1 and TRBJ2-2, with TRBD1 matching over 9 bases. The trim removed 5 bases at V and 3 bases at J, leaving 5 bases unmatched. CDR1 and CDR2 from the germline V gene are SGHRS and YFSETQ. The CDR3 contains 15 residues. Complete variable domain (other parts from reference TRBV5-1 and TRBJ2-2): KAGVTQTPRYLIKTRGQQVTLSCSPISGHRSVSWYQQTPGQGLQFLFEYFSETQRNKGNFPGRFSGRQFSNSRSEMNVSTLELGDSALYLCASSYTGGYTGELFFGEGSRLTVL.

V gene TRBV2 combines with J gene TRBJ2-5, with 8 positions matching TRBD1. Per the germline V gene, CDR1 is SNHLY and CDR2 is FYNNEI. This CDR3 region has 15 residues. V lost 4 bases to trimming and J lost 3 bases; unmatched junction nucleotides: 7. In DNA form, the CDR3 reads TGTGCCAGCAGTGCCGGGACAGGTGCTAAAGAGACCCAGTACTTC. It encodes CASSAGTGAKETQYF.

The chain joins TRBV14 to TRBJ2-1, with TRBD2 identical over 12 bases. This CDR3 has 17 residues. V shed 1 base, J shed 7 bases, and the junction held 8 bases outside the gene matches. Germline values: CDR1 SGHDN, CDR2 FVKESK. The CDR3 region is CASSQATTSGRLNEQFF. DNA of the CDR3: TGTGCCAGCAGCCAAGCTACGACTAGCGGGAGATTAAATGAGCAGTTCTTC.

The DNA of the CDR3 is TGTGCCAGCAGTTTTCTCCCCTACAATGAGCAGTTCTTC. The encoded protein is CASSFLPYNEQFF. The chain uses TRBV12-3 or TRBV12-4 and TRBJ2-1; D gene unclear. The germline V and J ends were trimmed by 3 bases and 2 bases, with 5 bases remaining between them. The CDR3 runs to 13 residues.

The rearrangement joins TRBV9 to TRBJ2-3; D unclear. V dropped 0 bases and J dropped 6 bases, with 5 bases sitting between them. Per germline, CDR1 SGDLS and CDR2 YYNGEE. The CDR3 is 12 amino acids. The CDR3 coding sequence is TGTGCCAGCAGCGTAGAGACTGATACGCAGTATTTT. Its translation is CASSVETDTQYF.

The rearrangement uses TRBV19 and TRBJ2-2, with 9 bases fitting TRBD1. The CDR3 loop spans 16 amino acids. J lost 7 bases, V lost 6 bases, and 12 bases had no gene match. Germline-derived CDR1 and CDR2 are LNHDA and SQIVND (reference sequence). The CDR3 here is CASRAPGQGQGGELFF. CDR3 nucleotides: TGTGCCAGTAGGGCTCCGGGACAGGGACAAGGCGGGGAGCTGTTTTTT.

This clone was seen a handful of times. The chain couples TRBV18 to TRBJ2-7, with 8 bases identical to TRBD2. This CDR3 has 16 residues. With 4 bases clipped from V and 5 bases from J, the junction kept 13 bases outside the gene matches. The germline gives CDR1 KGHSH, CDR2 LQKENI. The CDR3 coding sequence is TGTGCCAGCTCACGTTCTATAGCGGGAATACGCAACGAGCAGTACTTC. Protein sequence: CASSRSIAGIRNEQYF.

The chain employs TRBV2 and TRBJ1-3; D unresolved. Germline-derived CDR1 and CDR2 are SNHLY and FYNNEI. V was pared by 8 bases and J by 10 bases, with 18 bases between. The CDR3 runs to 13 residues. The CDR3 is CASVADFGGTIYF. Here the CDR3 DNA reads TGTGCCAGCGTGGCGGACTTTGGCGGAACCATATATTTT.

The gene calls are TRBV5-4 and TRBJ2-3; D ambiguous. Trimming took 0 bases from V and 0 from J, leaving 5 bases between them. The CDR3 has 14 residues. In germline, CDR1 is SGHNT, CDR2 YYREEE (reference sequence). CDR3 sequence (DNA): TGTGCCAGCAGCTTGGATCGGAGCACAGATACGCAGTATTTT. This translates into CASSLDRSTDTQYF.

This chain links TRBV10-1 with TRBJ1-2; a weak D match, TRBD1 (6 bases). CDR1 and CDR2 (germline): WNHNN, SYGVQD (reference sequence). This CDR3 contains 16 residues. The germline V and J ends were trimmed by 4 bases and 8 bases, with 23 bases remaining between them. CDR3 in amino acids: CASSAGTDGGAGGYTF. In nucleotides, the CDR3 is TGCGCCAGCAGTGCGGGCACGGACGGGGGGGCCGGAGGCTACACCTTC.

The V gene is TRBV5-1, the J gene TRBJ1-1, with 8 bases fitting TRBD1. Germline V gene sequence: CDR1 SGHRS, CDR2 YFSETQ. This CDR3 contains 15 residues. V lost 6 bases and J lost 1; bases outside the gene matches: 8. The CDR3 loop reads CASTPRQGANTEAFF. CDR3 in DNA: TGCGCCAGCACCCCTCGCCAGGGGGCGAACACTGAAGCTTTCTTT.

V usage is TRBV9 and J usage is TRBJ1-1; D call uncertain. The germline CDR1 and CDR2 sequences are SGDLS and YYNGEE. The CDR3 runs to 14 residues. V shed 0 bases and J shed 1 base, with 7 bases lying between them. The CDR3 region is CASSVEGRNTEAFF. The CDR3 bases are TGTGCCAGCAGCGTAGAAGGGAGGAACACTGAAGCTTTCTTT.

V gene TRBV7-3 combines with J gene TRBJ2-1, with a possible D match to TRBD2 (6 bases). V shed 1 base and J shed 2 bases, with 12 bases lying between them. The CDR3 covers 16 residues. Germline CDR1 is SGHTA and CDR2 is FQGTGA. CDR3 residues: CASSLMRDEPYNEQFF. The CDR3 coding sequence is TGTGCCAGCAGCTTAATGCGGGATGAACCCTACAATGAGCAGTTCTTC.

The V gene is TRBV27, the J gene TRBJ1-2; D is possibly TRBD1 (6 bases). Looked up from germline, CDR1 is MNHEY and CDR2 is SMNVEV (reference sequence). CDR3 length: 15 residues. The V and J ends lost 5 bases and 6 bases respectively, with 19 bases between them. The CDR3 DNA reads TGTGCCAGCAGTGCCCACCCGGGACAAATTAATGGCTACACCTTC. This sequence encodes CASSAHPGQINGYTF.

This chain joins TRBV28 and TRBJ1-6; D remains ambiguous. V was clipped by 5 bases and J by 0 bases, with 5 bases between them. Germline CDR1 reads MDHEN; CDR2 reads SYDVKM. There are 14 residues in the CDR3. The DNA for the CDR3 is TGTGCCAGCAGTCTGAGCTCCTATAATTCACCCCTCCACTTT. This codes for CASSLSSYNSPLHF.

The rearrangement uses TRBV5-4 and TRBJ2-7; tentatively, D is TRBD1 (6 bases). CDR1 SGHNT and CDR2 YYREEE come from the germline V gene (reference sequence). CDR3 length equals 14 residues. V lost 0 bases, J lost 5 bases, and 12 bases lay in between. DNA for the CDR3: TGTGCCAGCAGCTTGGCAGGGGCGCAGAACGAGCAGTACGTC. Translating it yields CASSLAGAQNEQYV.

The V and J genes are TRBV28 and TRBJ1-1, with 7 bases matching TRBD1. Germline values: CDR1 MDHEN, CDR2 SYDVKM. With V trimmed by 4 bases and J by 0 bases, 8 bases remained unmatched. The CDR3 spans 16 residues. The CDR3 protein is CASSSPGQFVNTEAFF. Written as DNA, the CDR3 is TGTGCCAGCAGTTCTCCGGGACAGTTTGTGAACACTGAAGCTTTCTTT.

The chain combines TRBV5-1 with TRBJ2-1; tentatively, D is TRBD1 (6 bases). Looked up from germline, CDR1 is SGHRS and CDR2 is YFSETQ. The CDR3 loop spans 13 amino acids. The V end lost 6 bases, the J end lost 11 bases, and 18 bases lay between the germline ends. In nucleotides, the CDR3 is TGCGCCAGCACCGGTGGGGGCTACCGAAAGCAGTTCTTC. It translates to CASTGGGYRKQFF. Complete variable domain (other parts from reference TRBV5-1 and TRBJ2-1): KAGVTQTPRYLIKTRGQQVTLSCSPISGHRSVSWYQQTPGQGLQFLFEYFSETQRNKGNFPGRFSGRQFSNSRSEMNVSTLELGDSALYLCASTGGGYRKQFFGPGTRLTVL.

The gene calls are TRBV24-1 and TRBJ2-5; TRBD2 aligns across 9 bases. There are 13 residues in the CDR3. V dropped 6 bases and J dropped 4; count of bases not matched to a gene: 2. Germline CDR1 KGHDR, CDR2 SFDVKD. DNA of the CDR3: TGTGCCACCAGTTTTAGCGGGAGAGAGACCCAGTACTTC. Protein product: CATSFSGRETQYF.

Only one count was recorded for this clone. The V and J genes are TRBV5-1 and TRBJ2-5, with D perhaps TRBD2 (6 bases). Trimming took off 4 bases at V and 1 base at J, with 11 bases between the two ends. The CDR3 totals 14 residues. The germline gives CDR1 SGHRS, CDR2 YFSETQ. CDR3 sequence reads: CASSPAGGQETQYF. Here the CDR3 DNA reads TGCGCCAGCAGCCCGGCCGGGGGCCAAGAGACCCAGTACTTC.

The V call is TRBV12-3 or TRBV12-4, the J call TRBJ2-3; D ambiguous. Between the trimmed V and J ends, which lost 6 bases and 6 bases, there was a span of 7 bases. The CDR3 sequence is 11 residues long. CDR3 amino acids: CASSILDTQYF. The CDR3 DNA sequence: TGTGCCAGCAGCATTTTGGATACGCAGTATTTT.